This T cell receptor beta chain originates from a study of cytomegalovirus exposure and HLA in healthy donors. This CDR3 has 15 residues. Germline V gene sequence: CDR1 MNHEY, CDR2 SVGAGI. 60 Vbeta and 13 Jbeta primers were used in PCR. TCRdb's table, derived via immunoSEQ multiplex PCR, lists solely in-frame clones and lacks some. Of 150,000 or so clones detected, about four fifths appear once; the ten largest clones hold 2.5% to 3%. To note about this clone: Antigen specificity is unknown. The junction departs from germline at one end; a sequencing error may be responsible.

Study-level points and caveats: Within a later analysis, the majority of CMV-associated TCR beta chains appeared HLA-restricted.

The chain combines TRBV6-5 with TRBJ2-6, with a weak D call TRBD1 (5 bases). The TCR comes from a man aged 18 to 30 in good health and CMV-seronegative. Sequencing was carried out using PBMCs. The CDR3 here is CASTPDLSGANGLTF. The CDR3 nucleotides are TGTGCCAGCACCCCGGACCTTTCTGGGGCCAACGGCCTGACTTTC.